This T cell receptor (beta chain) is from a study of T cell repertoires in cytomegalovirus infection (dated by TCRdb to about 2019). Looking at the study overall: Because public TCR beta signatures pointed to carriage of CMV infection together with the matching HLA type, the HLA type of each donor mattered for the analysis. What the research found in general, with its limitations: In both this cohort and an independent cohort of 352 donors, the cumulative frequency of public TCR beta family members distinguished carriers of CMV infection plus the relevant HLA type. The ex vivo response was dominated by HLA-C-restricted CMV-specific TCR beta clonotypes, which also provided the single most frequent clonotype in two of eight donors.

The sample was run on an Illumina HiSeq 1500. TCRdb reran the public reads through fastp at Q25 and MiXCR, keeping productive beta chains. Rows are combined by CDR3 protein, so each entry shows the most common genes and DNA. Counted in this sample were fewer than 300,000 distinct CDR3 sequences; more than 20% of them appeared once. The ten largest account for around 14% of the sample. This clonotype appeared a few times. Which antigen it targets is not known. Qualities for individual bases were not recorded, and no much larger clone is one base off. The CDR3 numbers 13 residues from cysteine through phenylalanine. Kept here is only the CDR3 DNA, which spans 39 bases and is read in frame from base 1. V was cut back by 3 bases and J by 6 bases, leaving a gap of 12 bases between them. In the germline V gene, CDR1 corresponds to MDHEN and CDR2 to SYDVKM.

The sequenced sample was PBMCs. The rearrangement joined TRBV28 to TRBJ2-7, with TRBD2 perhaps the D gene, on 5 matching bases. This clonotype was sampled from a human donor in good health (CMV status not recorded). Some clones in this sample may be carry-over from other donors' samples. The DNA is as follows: TGTGCCAGCAGTTTCCGGGGTTCGGGCGAGCAGTACTTC. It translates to CASSFRGSGEQYF. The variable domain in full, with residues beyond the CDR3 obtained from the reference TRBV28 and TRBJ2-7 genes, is DVKVTQSSRYLVKRTGEKVFLECVQDMDHENMFWYRQDPGLGLRLIYFSYDVKMKEKGDIPEGYSVSREKKERFSLILESASTNQTSMYLCASSFRGSGEQYFGPGTRLTVT.